Presented here are 5 T cell receptor beta chains from one specimen sequenced in a study of shared clonotypes between healthy human individuals. Some clones are missing from TCRdb's copy, which holds only in-frame ones; the method was immunoSEQ multiplex PCR. This sample has more than 2 million clones, with around 95% found just once. Sequencing was done on a sample of naive CD4+ T cells sorted from blood. The subset: CD45RA+ positively selected. All receptors derive from a man aged 18 to 30 in good health.

The genes are TRBV6-1 and TRBJ2-7, with D perhaps TRBD2 (6 bases). Trimming shortened V by 3 bases and J by 6 bases, and 15 bases separated the two germline ends. The germline CDR1 and CDR2 sequences are MNHNS and SASEGT. This CDR3 has 14 amino acids. CDR3 amino acids: CASSDQPEGFEQYF. The DNA of the CDR3 is TGTGCCAGCAGTGATCAACCGGAGGGGTTCGAGCAGTACTTC.

Concerning this clone: In the same sample, other DNA sequences code for this CDR3. V usage is TRBV5-6 and J usage is TRBJ2-3, with D unclear. The CDR3 is 13 amino acids. Germline V gene lookup returns CDR1 SGHDT and CDR2 YYEEEE. V dropped 0 bases and J dropped 2 bases, with 4 bases sitting between them. The CDR3: CASSLDSTDTQYF. The CDR3 nucleotides are TGTGCCAGCAGCTTGGATTCCACAGATACGCAGTATTTT.

In regard to this clone: The identical CDR3 is also encoded by other nucleotide sequences in the sample. V usage is TRBV10-3 and J usage is TRBJ2-5, with D possibly called TRBD1 or TRBD2 (6 bases each). V was trimmed by 10 bases and J by 4 bases, leaving 13 bases between them. The germline gives CDR1 ENHRY, CDR2 SYGVKD. This CDR3 has 12 amino acids. The CDR3 DNA follows: TGTGCCACACGGGGGCCGGGAGAGACCCAGTACTTC. Protein sequence: CATRGPGETQYF.

The chain has TRBV12-2 and TRBJ2-7; the D segment call TRBD1 is taken from the table without a DNA check. TRBV12-2 is annotated as a pseudogene. This CDR3 region has 15 residues. The CDR3 region is CASRLPRDRQYEQYF. CDR3 bases: TGTGCAAGTCGCTTACCCCGGGACAGGCAATACGAGCAGTACTTC.

This clone was recorded only once. The chain uses TRBV27 and TRBJ2-7, with 13 bases identical to TRBD2. Looked up from germline, CDR1 is MNHEY and CDR2 is SMNVEV (reference sequence). Unmatched junction bases numbered 6, after V lost 10 bases and J lost 3 bases. This CDR3 has 14 residues. CDR3 protein: CATSRLAGGYEQYF. CDR3 in DNA: TGTGCCACCTCGAGACTAGCGGGAGGCTACGAGCAGTACTTC.